The present T cell receptor (beta chain) was sequenced within a study of T cells after yellow fever vaccination. As for the study in general: Fractions with few cells were prepared using SMART-Seq v4 Ultra Low Input. Study-wide points: Shared CD4/CD8 clonotypes were a small share, likely from convergent recombination. Booster samples showed a return of most primary-vaccination clones (approximately 96% CD4, approximately 90% CD8).

Germline assignment: CDR1 SGHTA and CDR2 FQGNSA. The CDR3 loop spans 13 amino acids. V lost 1 base and J lost 4, with 6 bases in between. A word on this clonotype: What it binds is unknown.

A universal primer site and UMIs were added as TCR cDNA was made by 5'RACE template switching. A single record per CDR3 protein comes from TCRdb applying MiXCR to the 5' RACE reads. Among around 310,000 distinct CDR3 sequences listed, around 4% were seen once. The source was PBMCs, collected on the day of the yellow fever booster vaccination. The chain uses TRBV7-2 and TRBJ2-3; D gene uncertain. This clonotype was sampled from a man aged 18-30 years who received the YFV17D yellow fever vaccine. The CDR3 region has the DNA TGTGCCAGCAGCTTAGTGTCTCCAGATACGCAGTATTTT. This codes for CASSLVSPDTQYF.